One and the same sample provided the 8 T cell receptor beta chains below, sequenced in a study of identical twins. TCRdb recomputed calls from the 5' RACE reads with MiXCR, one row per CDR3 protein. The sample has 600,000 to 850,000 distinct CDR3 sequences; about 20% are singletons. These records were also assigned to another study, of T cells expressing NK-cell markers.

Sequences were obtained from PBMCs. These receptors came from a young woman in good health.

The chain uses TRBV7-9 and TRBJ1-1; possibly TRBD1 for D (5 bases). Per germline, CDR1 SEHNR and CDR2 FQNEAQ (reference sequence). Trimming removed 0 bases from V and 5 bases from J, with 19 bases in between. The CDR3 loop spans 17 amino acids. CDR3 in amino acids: CASSLARIRTPKTEAFF. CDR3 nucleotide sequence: TGTGCCAGCAGCTTAGCCCGAATAAGGACACCGAAGACTGAAGCTTTCTTT.

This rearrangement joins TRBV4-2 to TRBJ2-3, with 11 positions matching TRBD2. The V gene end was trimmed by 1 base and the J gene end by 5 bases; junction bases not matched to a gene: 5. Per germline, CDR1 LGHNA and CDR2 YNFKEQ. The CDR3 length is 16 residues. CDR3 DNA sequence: TGTGCCAGCAGCCAAGGGCAACTAGCGGGAGTAGATACGCAGTATTTT. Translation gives CASSQGQLAGVDTQYF.

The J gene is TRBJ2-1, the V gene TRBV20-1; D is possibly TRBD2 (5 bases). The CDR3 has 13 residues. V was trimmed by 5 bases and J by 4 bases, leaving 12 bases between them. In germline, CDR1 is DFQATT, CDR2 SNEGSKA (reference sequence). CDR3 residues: CSAGRGGYNEQFF. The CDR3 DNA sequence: TGCAGTGCTGGGCGAGGAGGTTACAATGAGCAGTTCTTC.

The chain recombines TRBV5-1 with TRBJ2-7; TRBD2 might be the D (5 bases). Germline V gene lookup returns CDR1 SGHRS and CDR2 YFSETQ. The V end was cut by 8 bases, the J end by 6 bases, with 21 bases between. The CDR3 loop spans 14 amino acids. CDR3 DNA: TGCGCCAGTATGAGGATCCCGGAGGACCCCGAGCAGTACTTC. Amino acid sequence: CASMRIPEDPEQYF.

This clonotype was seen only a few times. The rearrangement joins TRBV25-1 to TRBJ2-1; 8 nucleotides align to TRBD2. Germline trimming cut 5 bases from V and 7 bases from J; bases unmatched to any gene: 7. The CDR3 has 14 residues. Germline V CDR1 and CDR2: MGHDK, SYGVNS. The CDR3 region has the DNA TGTGCCAGCAGTTCGATCGGGGGGGCGAATGAGCAGTTCTTC. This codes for CASSSIGGANEQFF.

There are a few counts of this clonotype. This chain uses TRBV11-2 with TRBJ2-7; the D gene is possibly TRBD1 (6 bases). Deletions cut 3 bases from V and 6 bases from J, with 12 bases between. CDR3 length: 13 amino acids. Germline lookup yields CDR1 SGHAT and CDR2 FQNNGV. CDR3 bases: TGTGCCAGCAGCTTTCGATTAGGGGGCGAGCAGTACTTC. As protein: CASSFRLGGEQYF.

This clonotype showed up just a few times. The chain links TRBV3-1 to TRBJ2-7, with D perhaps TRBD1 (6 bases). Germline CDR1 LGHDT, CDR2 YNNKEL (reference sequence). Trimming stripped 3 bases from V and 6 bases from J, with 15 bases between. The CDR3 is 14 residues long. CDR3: CASSQVGATGEQYF. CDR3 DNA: TGTGCCAGCAGCCAGGTGGGGGCGACGGGCGAGCAGTACTTC.

The CDR3 region has the DNA TGTGCCAGCAGCTGGGAGCAAGAGACCCAGTACTTC. This gives the protein CASSWEQETQYF. This sequence joins TRBV5-6 and TRBJ2-5, with D possibly matching TRBD2 (5 bases). The CDR3 length is 12 residues. V was trimmed by 3 bases and J by 2 bases, leaving 5 bases between them. Per germline, CDR1 SGHDT and CDR2 YYEEEE.